This T cell receptor beta chain originates from a study of shared clonotypes between healthy human individuals. At the level of the study: Researchers assigned three CD4 naive, three CD4 memory, two CD8 naive and one CD8 memory plate to each donor.

The junction had 6 bases not matched to a gene; V was cut back by 8 bases and J by 3 bases. This CDR3 spans 14 amino acids. Germline V gene sequence: CDR1 SNHLY, CDR2 FYNNEI. Measured with immunoSEQ multiplex PCR; TCRdb has only the in-frame clones, and not every one. The sample lists 1,500,000 or so clones, approximately 98.5% occurring once. The sequence came from a man aged 30 to 39 in good health. The sequenced sample was naive CD4+ T cells sorted from blood. Regarding subset: CD45RA+ positively selected. The chain recombines TRBV2 with TRBJ2-7, with TRBD2 identical over 11 bases. For the CDR3, the DNA is TGTGCCAGCGTCTTAGCGGGAGGGGTCTACGAGCAGTACTTC. It yields the protein CASVLAGGVYEQYF.